This T cell receptor beta chain was captured in a study of T-cell memory formation after mild COVID-19. Broader study findings: The study found balanced CD4/CD8 in clones contracting day 15 to 85 and a CD4+ lean in later expanders.

This clonotype has a handful of counts. As yet, its antigen is unknown. CDR1 and CDR2 (germline): LGHNA, YNFKEQ. V was clipped by 0 bases and J by 6 bases; unmatched bases: 6. The CDR3 contains 15 residues. TCRdb passed the 5' RACE reads through MiXCR, listing each CDR3 protein once. The data contain hundreds of thousands of distinct CDR3 sequences, about 18% of them seen just once; the ten biggest clones take up about 8.1%. The receptor was derived from an adult woman who had mild COVID-19 (a few samples of this study predate the infection). Cell type and time point are not known. The specimen sequenced was PBMCs or a T cell subset sorted from them (not recorded which). The chain uses TRBV4-2 and TRBJ1-1; 8 nucleotides align to TRBD1. CDR3 region: CASSQDDRGSAEAFF. The DNA for the CDR3 is TGTGCCAGCAGCCAAGACGACAGGGGATCGGCTGAAGCTTTCTTT.